These 12 T cell receptor beta chains were sequenced from one sample in a study of cytomegalovirus exposure and HLA in healthy donors. In the PCR, 60 Vbeta and 13 Jbeta primers were used. Profiled with immunoSEQ multiplex PCR; TCRdb holds only in-frame clones, not every one. The sample shows about 180,000 clones, over 60% of them seen only once. Input material: PBMCs. These receptors came from a man between 40 and 49 years old in good health and CMV-seropositive.

This chain uses TRBV6-1 with TRBJ2-7; 9 nucleotides agree with TRBD2. V dropped 5 bases and J dropped 2; count of bases not matched to a gene: 4. The CDR3 runs 14 residues. CDR1 is MNHNS and CDR2 is SASEGT in the germline V gene. For the CDR3, the DNA is TGTGCCAGCAGTCGAGCTAGCGGGGCCTACGAGCAGTACTTC. Its translation is CASSRASGAYEQYF.

The chain uses TRBV28 and TRBJ1-1; no clear D gene. Germline CDR1 MDHEN, CDR2 SYDVKM. Trimming cost V 9 bases and J 6 bases, with 17 bases left between them. This CDR3 has 13 residues. The CDR3 DNA is TGTGCCAGTACGGCTCCGGCGGTTGCTGAAGCTTTCTTT. It encodes CASTAPAVAEAFF. The whole variable domain, filled in from reference TRBV28 and TRBJ1-1, reads DVKVTQSSRYLVKRTGEKVFLECVQDMDHENMFWYRQDPGLGLRLIYFSYDVKMKEKGDIPEGYSVSREKKERFSLILESASTNQTSMYLCASTAPAVAEAFFGQGTRLTVV.

The CDR3 loop reads CASSLQGINEKLFF. The CDR3 DNA reads TGTGCCAGCAGTTTGCAGGGGATTAATGAAAAACTGTTTTTT. The V call is TRBV27, the J call TRBJ1-4; weak D call: TRBD1 (6 bases). Trimming removed 3 bases from V and 4 bases from J, with 9 bases in between. The CDR3 has 14 amino acids. CDR1 is MNHEY and CDR2 is SMNVEV in the germline V gene (reference sequence).

This sequence joins TRBV5-1 and TRBJ2-3; D is uncertain. The CDR3 contains 15 residues. Germline CDR1 reads SGHRS; CDR2 reads YFSETQ. The V end was cut by 0 bases, the J end by 0 bases, with 8 bases between. CDR3 loop: CASSLVRSSTDTQYF. CDR3 sequence (DNA): TGCGCCAGCAGCTTGGTCCGGTCTAGCACAGATACGCAGTATTTT.

The chain employs TRBV7-2 and TRBJ2-1; weak D call: TRBD2 (6 bases). Deletions cut 2 bases from V and 5 bases from J, with 10 bases between. Germline V gene lookup returns CDR1 SGHTA and CDR2 FQGNSA. CDR3 length: 14 residues. In DNA form, the CDR3 reads TGTGCCAGCAGCTTAATGGGCGGGAACAATGAGCAGTTCTTC. Its translation is CASSLMGGNNEQFF.

This sequence joins TRBV6-5 and TRBJ2-7; D is possibly TRBD1 (6 bases). The V and J ends lost 7 bases and 4 bases respectively, with 14 bases between them. The CDR3 is made up of 13 amino acids. Germline assignment: CDR1 MNHEY and CDR2 SVGAGI. The CDR3 DNA sequence: TGTGCCAGCAACGGTCTACAGGGATACGAGCAGTACTTC. This encodes CASNGLQGYEQYF.

Turning to this clone: The junction and the germline gene differ at one end; a read error may be behind it. The V and J genes are TRBV6-1 and TRBJ2-6; weak D call: TRBD1 (5 bases). This CDR3 spans 16 amino acids. The V gene's germline CDR1 is MNHNS and CDR2 SASEGT. The CDR3 spells CASSADTLSGANGLTF. Here the CDR3 DNA reads TGTGCCAGCAGTGCGGACACACTCTCTGGGGCCAACGGCCTGACTTTC.

The chain has TRBV6-4 and TRBJ2-3, with 12 bases identical to TRBD2. Germline CDR1 is MRHNA and CDR2 is SNTAGT. The ends lost 3 bases at V and 5 bases at J; junction bases unmatched: 3. The CDR3 spans 15 residues. CDR3 residues: CASSELAGGLDTQYF. As DNA, the CDR3 is TGTGCCAGCAGTGAGCTAGCGGGAGGGTTAGATACGCAGTATTTT.

The chain employs TRBV1 and TRBJ2-1; the listed D gene, TRBD2, was not tested against the DNA. TRBV1 is an annotated pseudogene. CDR3 length: 15 amino acids. The CDR3 here is CTSSPGLPPYNEQFF. CDR3 nucleotides: TGCACCAGCAGCCCCGGACTGCCACCGTACAATGAGCAGTTCTTC.

As concerns this clone: The sample carries other DNA sequences with the same CDR3. The chain couples TRBV2 to TRBJ2-5; D might be TRBD2 (6 bases). The CDR3 contains 13 residues. CDR1 and CDR2 from the germline V gene are SNHLY and FYNNEI. V gave up 3 bases and J gave up 5 bases, with 10 bases separating them. The CDR3 bases are TGTGCCAGCAGTGACGGGGGTGGGGAGACCCAGTACTTC. Its protein product is CASSDGGGETQYF.

This chain links TRBV18 with TRBJ1-1, with 9 bases lining up with TRBD1. The V gene end was trimmed by 0 bases and the J gene end by 0 bases; junction bases not matched to a gene: 5. The CDR3 totals 17 residues. CDR1 KGHSH and CDR2 LQKENI come from the germline V gene. The CDR3 bases are TGTGCCAGCTCACCACCGGTACAGGGGGCTATGAACACTGAAGCTTTCTTT. Amino acids: CASSPPVQGAMNTEAFF.

Notes on this clone: At one end the junction does not follow the germline gene, possibly because of a read error. The sample has other DNA sequences that encode this CDR3 too. This chain joins TRBV13 and TRBJ2-3; TRBD1 matches 8 bases. CDR1 is PRHDT and CDR2 is FYEKMQ in the germline V gene (reference sequence). CDR3 length: 17 residues. CDR3 loop: CASSLVSRGLGTDTQYF. CDR3 coding DNA: TGCGCCAGCAGCTTAGTATCCAGGGGGCTGGGCACAGATACGCAGTATTTT.